The clone carrying this T cell receptor beta chain was counted between two and nine times. The CDR3 covers 14 residues. The trim removed 6 bases at V and 6 bases at J, leaving 10 bases unmatched. The germline V gene has CDR1 MDHEN and CDR2 SYDVKM. Averaging approximately 0.11 L, one heparinised blood draw was given by each donor. The data were obtained in a study of beta chain features in type 1 diabetes. Study context: Healthy donors resembled patients in age, gender and cell yields.

What was sequenced were expressed TCRB transcripts, since all of the isolated RNA had been reverse transcribed. The assay was immunoSEQ multiplex PCR, and TCRdb's table has in-frame clones only and misses some. Of about 19,000 clones detected, 45% to 50% appear once; the ten largest clones hold approximately 0.44%. The chain carries TRBV28 and TRBJ1-2, with TRBD1 matching over 7 bases. Sequencing was carried out using stem cell memory CD4+ T cells from blood. The sequence was obtained from a man younger than 35 in good health. The CDR3 DNA sequence: TGTGCCAGCAGCCCCGGACAGGAAAGGAATGGCTACACCTTC. Protein product: CASSPGQERNGYTF.